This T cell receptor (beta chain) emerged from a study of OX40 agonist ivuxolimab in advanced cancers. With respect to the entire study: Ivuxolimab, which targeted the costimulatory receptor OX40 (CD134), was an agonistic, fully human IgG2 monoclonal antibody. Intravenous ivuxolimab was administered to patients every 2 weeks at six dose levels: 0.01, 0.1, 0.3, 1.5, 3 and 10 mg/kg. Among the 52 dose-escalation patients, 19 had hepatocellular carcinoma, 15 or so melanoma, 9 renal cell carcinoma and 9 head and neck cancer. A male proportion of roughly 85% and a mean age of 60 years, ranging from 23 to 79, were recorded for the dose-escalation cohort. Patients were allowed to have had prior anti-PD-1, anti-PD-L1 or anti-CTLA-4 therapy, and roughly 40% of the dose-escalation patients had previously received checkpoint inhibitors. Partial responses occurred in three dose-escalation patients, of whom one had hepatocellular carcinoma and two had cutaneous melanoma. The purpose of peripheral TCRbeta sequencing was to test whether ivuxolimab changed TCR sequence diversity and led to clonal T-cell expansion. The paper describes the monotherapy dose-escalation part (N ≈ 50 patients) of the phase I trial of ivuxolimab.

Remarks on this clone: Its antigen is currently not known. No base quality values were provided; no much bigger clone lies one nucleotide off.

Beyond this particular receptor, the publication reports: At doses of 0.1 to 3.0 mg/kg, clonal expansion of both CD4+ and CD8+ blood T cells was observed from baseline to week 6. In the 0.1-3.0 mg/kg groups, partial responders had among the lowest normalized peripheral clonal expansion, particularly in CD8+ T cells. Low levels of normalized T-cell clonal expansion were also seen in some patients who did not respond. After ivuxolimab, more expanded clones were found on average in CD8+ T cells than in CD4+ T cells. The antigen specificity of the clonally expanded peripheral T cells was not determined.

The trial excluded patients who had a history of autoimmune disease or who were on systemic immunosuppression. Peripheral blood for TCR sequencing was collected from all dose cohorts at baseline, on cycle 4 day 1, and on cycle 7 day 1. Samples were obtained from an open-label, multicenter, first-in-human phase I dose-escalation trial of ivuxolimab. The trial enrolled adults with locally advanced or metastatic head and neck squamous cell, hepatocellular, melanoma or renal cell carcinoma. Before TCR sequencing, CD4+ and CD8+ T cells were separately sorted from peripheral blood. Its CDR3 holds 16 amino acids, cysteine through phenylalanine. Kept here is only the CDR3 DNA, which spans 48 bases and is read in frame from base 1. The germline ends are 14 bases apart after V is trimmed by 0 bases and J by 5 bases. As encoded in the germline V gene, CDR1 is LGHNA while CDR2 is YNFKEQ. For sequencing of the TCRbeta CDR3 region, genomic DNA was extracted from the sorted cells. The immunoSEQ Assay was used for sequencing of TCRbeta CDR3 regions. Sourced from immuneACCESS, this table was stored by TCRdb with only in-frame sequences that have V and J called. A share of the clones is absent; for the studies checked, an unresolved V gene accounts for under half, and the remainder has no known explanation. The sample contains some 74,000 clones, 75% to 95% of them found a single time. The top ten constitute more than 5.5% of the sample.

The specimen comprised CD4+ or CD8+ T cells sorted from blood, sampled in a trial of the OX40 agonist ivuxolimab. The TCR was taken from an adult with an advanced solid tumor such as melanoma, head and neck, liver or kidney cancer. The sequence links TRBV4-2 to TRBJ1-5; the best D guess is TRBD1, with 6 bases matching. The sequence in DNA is TGTGCCAGCAGCCAAGATCTTCGGGGGGCGGATCAGCCCCAGCATTTT. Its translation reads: CASSQDLRGADQPQHF.